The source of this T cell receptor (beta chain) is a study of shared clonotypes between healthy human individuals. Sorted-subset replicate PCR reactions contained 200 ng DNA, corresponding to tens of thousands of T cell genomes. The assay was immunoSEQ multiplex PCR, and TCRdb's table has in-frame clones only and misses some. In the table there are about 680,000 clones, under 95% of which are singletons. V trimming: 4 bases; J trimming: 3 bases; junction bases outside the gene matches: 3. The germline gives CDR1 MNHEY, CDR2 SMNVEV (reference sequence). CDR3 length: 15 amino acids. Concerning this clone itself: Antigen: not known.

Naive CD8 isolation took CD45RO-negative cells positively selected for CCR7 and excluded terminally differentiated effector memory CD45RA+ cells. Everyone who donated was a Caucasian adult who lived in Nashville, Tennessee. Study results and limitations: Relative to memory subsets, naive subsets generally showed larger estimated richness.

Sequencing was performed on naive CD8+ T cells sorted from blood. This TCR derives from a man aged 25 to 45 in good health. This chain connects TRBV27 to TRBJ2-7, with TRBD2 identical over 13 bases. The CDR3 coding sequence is TGTGCCAGCAGTTGGGGACTAGCGGGACTCTACGAGCAGTACTTC. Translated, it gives CASSWGLAGLYEQYF.